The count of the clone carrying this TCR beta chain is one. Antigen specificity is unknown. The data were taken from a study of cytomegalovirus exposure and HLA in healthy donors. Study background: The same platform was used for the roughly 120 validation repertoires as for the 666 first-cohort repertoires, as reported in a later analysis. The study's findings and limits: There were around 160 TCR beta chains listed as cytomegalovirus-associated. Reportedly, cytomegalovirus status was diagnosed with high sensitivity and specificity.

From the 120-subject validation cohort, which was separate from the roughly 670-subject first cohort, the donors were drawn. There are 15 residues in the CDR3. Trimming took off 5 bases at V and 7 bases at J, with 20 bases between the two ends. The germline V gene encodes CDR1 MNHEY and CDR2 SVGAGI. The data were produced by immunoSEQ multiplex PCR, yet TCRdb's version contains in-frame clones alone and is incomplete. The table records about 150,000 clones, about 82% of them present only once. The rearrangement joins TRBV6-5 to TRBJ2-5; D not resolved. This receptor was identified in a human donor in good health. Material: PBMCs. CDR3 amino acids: CASSRAPRVPGTQYF. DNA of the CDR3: TGTGCCAGCAGTCGAGCGCCCAGAGTACCCGGGACCCAGTACTTC.